Shown below are 13 T cell receptor beta chains from a single sample sequenced in a study of blood T cell repertoires in COVID-19 (dated by TCRdb to the early 2020s). Preparation of the library involved the immunoSEQ multiplex PCR assay. Held by TCRdb, this immuneACCESS table contains in-frame sequences only and omits some clones. Under half of the omission traces to an unresolved V gene where checked; the cause of the rest is unknown. This sample holds approximately 250,000 clones; approximately 86% were observed only once. The ten largest clones represent under 15% of the sample. The source material was peripheral blood. The receptor set was obtained from a woman aged 70-85 years with COVID-19, enrolled during active disease.

This chain uses TRBV5-1 with TRBJ2-3; tentative D call: TRBD2 (5 bases). Germline CDR1 reads SGHRS; CDR2 reads YFSETQ. This CDR3 has 14 amino acids. V lost 1 base to trimming and J lost 4 bases, with 10 bases between them. CDR3 coding DNA: TGCGCCAGCAGCTTGTCGGGGAGCTCAGATACGCAGTATTTT. Translation gives CASSLSGSSDTQYF.

The count of this clone is one. The gene calls are TRBV6-1 and TRBJ2-2; D is possibly TRBD1 (6 bases). This CDR3 contains 14 residues. V shed 2 bases and J shed 6 bases, with 10 bases lying between them. The germline V gene encodes CDR1 MNHNS and CDR2 SASEGT. Here the CDR3 reads CASSEPTGAGELFF. As DNA, the CDR3 is TGTGCCAGCAGTGAACCGACAGGTGCCGGGGAGCTGTTTTTT.

This clone was seen just once. V gene TRBV24-1 combines with J gene TRBJ2-6, with no clear D. Trimming took off 3 bases at V and 1 base at J, with 3 bases between the two ends. CDR3 length: 14 residues. Germline lookup yields CDR1 KGHDR and CDR2 SFDVKD. CDR3 in amino acids: CATSDPSGANVLTF. The CDR3 nucleotides read TGTGCCACCAGTGATCCTTCTGGGGCCAACGTCCTGACTTTC.

The J gene is TRBJ1-1, the V gene TRBV18, with 7 positions matching TRBD1. The V gene's germline CDR1 is KGHSH and CDR2 LQKENI. V shed 3 bases, J shed 2 bases, and the junction held 6 bases outside the gene matches. The CDR3 contains 15 residues. This CDR3 reads CASSPGQVGNTEAFF. CDR3 DNA: TGTGCCAGCTCACCCGGACAGGTGGGAAACACTGAAGCTTTCTTT.

The V call is TRBV7-9, the J call TRBJ2-1, with 7 bases lining up with TRBD2. The V and J ends lost 4 bases and 7 bases, in that order; junction bases with no gene match: 13. This CDR3 has 16 amino acids. The germline gives CDR1 SEHNR, CDR2 FQNEAQ (reference sequence). CDR3 nucleotides: TGTGCCAGCAGCTCGCATCCCCGGACTAGTCGGAATGAGCAGTTCTTC. This encodes CASSSHPRTSRNEQFF. Full variable domain (remainder filled in from reference TRBV7-9 and TRBJ2-1): DTGVSQNPRHKITKRGQNVTFRCDPISEHNRLYWYRQTLGQGPEFLTYFQNEAQLEKSRLLSDRFSAERPKGSFSTLEIQRTEQGDSAMYLCASSSHPRTSRNEQFFGPGTRLTVL.

The chain links TRBV6-6 to TRBJ1-2, with 9 bases fitting TRBD1. V was clipped by 0 bases and J by 7 bases; unmatched bases: 6. The CDR3 extends over 15 amino acids. Germline CDR1 reads MNHNY; CDR2 reads SVGAGI (reference sequence). The CDR3 spells CASSYSGQGMSGYTF. CDR3 DNA: TGTGCCAGCAGTTACTCAGGACAGGGGATGAGTGGCTACACCTTC.

The CDR3 nucleotides read TGTGCCAGCAGTGATCTCGGACACATGAACACTGAAGCTTTCTTT. It codes for CASSDLGHMNTEAFF. The chain employs TRBV6-1 and TRBJ1-1; perhaps TRBD1 as D (5 bases). V lost 3 bases and J 0 bases, leaving 11 bases between the germline ends. The CDR3 has 15 residues. The germline V gene encodes CDR1 MNHNS and CDR2 SASEGT.

The chain has TRBV5-1 and TRBJ1-2; 9 bases match TRBD1. Looked up from germline, CDR1 is SGHRS and CDR2 is YFSETQ. The CDR3 consists of 15 residues. V gave up 4 bases and J gave up 6 bases; unmatched junction bases: 10. CDR3 DNA sequence: TGCGCCAGCAGCAAGGACAGGGGAGGAAATGATGGCTACACCTTC. Its translation: CASSKDRGGNDGYTF.

The chain recombines TRBV5-8 with TRBJ1-2; D is unclear. The germline gives CDR1 SGHTS, CDR2 YDEGEE. CDR3 size: 12 residues. V lost 2 bases and J lost 2, with 4 bases in between. CDR3 amino acids: CASSFRNYGYTF. The CDR3 bases are TGTGCCAGCAGCTTCCGGAACTATGGCTACACCTTC.

The V call is TRBV2, the J call TRBJ2-2, with D hard to call. Germline V lookup: CDR1 SNHLY, CDR2 FYNNEI. The CDR3 consists of 11 residues. Between the trimmed V and J ends, which lost 7 bases and 6 bases, there was a span of 6 bases. CDR3 protein: CASNKAGELFF. The CDR3 DNA sequence: TGTGCCAGCAACAAAGCCGGGGAGCTGTTTTTT.

The V call is TRBV5-1, the J call TRBJ1-1, with 8 bases fitting TRBD1. V dropped 4 bases and J dropped 1; count of bases not matched to a gene: 6. The V gene's germline CDR1 is SGHRS and CDR2 YFSETQ. The length of the CDR3 is 15 residues. The CDR3 DNA reads as TGCGCCAGCAGCCCCTGGGGACAGGCGAACACTGAAGCTTTCTTT. Translating gives CASSPWGQANTEAFF.

V gene TRBV11-2 combines with J gene TRBJ1-6; tentatively, D is TRBD1 (6 bases). Germline V CDR1 and CDR2: SGHAT, FQNNGV. CDR3 size: 17 residues. V was clipped by 5 bases and J by 0 bases, with 14 bases between them. The CDR3 nucleotides are TGTGCCAGCAGCCCCGGACAGACGAGCTCCTATAATTCACCCCTCCACTTT. It specifies CASSPGQTSSYNSPLHF.

About this clone: The sample has other DNA sequences that encode this CDR3 too. V usage is TRBV6-6 and J usage is TRBJ2-1; D is perhaps TRBD1 (5 bases). The CDR3 spans 12 residues. Trimming pared 0 bases from V and 9 bases from J, leaving 6 bases between. In germline, CDR1 is MNHNY, CDR2 SVGAGI (reference sequence). CDR3 sequence reads: CASSYSRGEQFF. The DNA of the CDR3 is TGTGCCAGCAGTTACTCTAGGGGTGAGCAGTTCTTC.